This TCR beta chain originates from a study of cytotoxic CD8 clonotypes in ibrutinib-treated CLL. Study summary: Response samples were drawn at a median of roughly 13 months of treatment, range 6 to 36. Samples yielded averages of 200,000 to 300,000 productive templates and over 90,000 productive rearrangements.

Of note for this clone: The antigen remains undetermined.

TCRdb's copy holds only in-frame clones and misses some; the assay was immunoSEQ multiplex PCR. The sample shows almost 250,000 clones, 70% of them seen only once. General observations from the study: Increased clonality at ibrutinib response gave way to a return toward baseline at progression.

Here the sequenced sample was PBMCs, taken after 24 months of ibrutinib treatment. The TCR was taken from a human donor with chronic lymphocytic leukemia.

As DNA, the CDR3 is TGTGCCAGCAGTGGGGAGGGAACGAACACTGAAGCTTTCTTT. It encodes CASSGEGTNTEAFF. The chain carries TRBV27 and TRBJ1-1; unclear D gene. Germline-derived CDR1 and CDR2 are MNHEY and SMNVEV (reference sequence). This CDR3 is built from 14 residues. V was cut by 5 bases and J by 1 base, with 11 bases left in between.